These 5 T cell receptor beta chains were all obtained from the same sample, sequenced in a study of shared T cell receptors in the human thymus. The method was immunoSEQ multiplex PCR; TCRdb's version includes in-frame clones alone and lacks a portion of them. The sample has about 380,000 clones, around 95% seen once; the top ten hold approximately 0.02%. Sequencing used thymocytes. The receptor source for this set is a human donor.

This clone was seen a single time. V is TRBV9 and J is TRBJ2-3; 9 nucleotides agree with TRBD2. The CDR3 has 16 residues. Germline V gene data show CDR1 as SGDLS and CDR2 as YYNGEE. The V and J ends lost 4 bases and 2 bases, in that order; junction bases with no gene match: 8. CDR3 in amino acids: CASSIPASGTTDTQYF. CDR3 sequence (DNA): TGTGCCAGCAGCATACCGGCTAGCGGGACCACAGATACGCAGTATTTT. Variable domain in full (rest from reference TRBV9 and TRBJ2-3): DSGVTQTPKHLITATGQRVTLRCSPRSGDLSVYWYQQSLDQGLQFLIQYYNGEERAKGNILERFSAQQFPDLHSELNLSSLELGDSALYFCASSIPASGTTDTQYFGPGTRLTVL.

Written as DNA, the CDR3 is TGTGCCAGCAGTCACCTCCATGGCTACACCTTC. The encoded protein is CASSHLHGYTF. The chain recombines TRBV25-1 with TRBJ1-2, with D uncertain. The ends were cut back, 5 bases at V and 6 bases at J, with 7 bases in the middle. The CDR3 length is 11 residues. Germline V gives CDR1 MGHDK, CDR2 SYGVNS.

This chain joins TRBV7-9 and TRBJ1-4; 11 nucleotides match TRBD1. V was clipped by 3 bases and J by 8 bases; unmatched bases: 8. CDR3 length: 16 residues. CDR1 is SEHNR, CDR2 FQNEAQ, per germline (reference sequence). CDR3 nucleotides: TGTGCCAGCAGCTTGGCGGGGACAGGGGGACGGGAAAAACTGTTTTTT. Translating it yields CASSLAGTGGREKLFF.

The chain employs TRBV5-5 and TRBJ2-3, with D possibly being TRBD1 (6 bases). The CDR3 covers 18 residues. V was trimmed by 4 bases and J by 2 bases, leaving 23 bases between them. Germline lookup yields CDR1 SGHKS and CDR2 YYEKEE (reference sequence). The CDR3 reads CASSTRHLQGKHTDTQYF. Here the CDR3 DNA reads TGTGCCAGCAGCACCAGACATTTACAGGGAAAACACACAGATACGCAGTATTTT.

This clone occurred a few times. The CDR3 loop is CASSHEPRRYGYTF. The CDR3 DNA reads as TGTGCCAGCAGCCATGAACCCCGGCGCTATGGCTACACCTTC. V is TRBV14 and J is TRBJ1-2; D gene uncertain. V was clipped by 3 bases and J by 4 bases, with 12 bases between them. Germline CDR1 is SGHDN and CDR2 is FVKESK. The length of the CDR3 is 14 residues.